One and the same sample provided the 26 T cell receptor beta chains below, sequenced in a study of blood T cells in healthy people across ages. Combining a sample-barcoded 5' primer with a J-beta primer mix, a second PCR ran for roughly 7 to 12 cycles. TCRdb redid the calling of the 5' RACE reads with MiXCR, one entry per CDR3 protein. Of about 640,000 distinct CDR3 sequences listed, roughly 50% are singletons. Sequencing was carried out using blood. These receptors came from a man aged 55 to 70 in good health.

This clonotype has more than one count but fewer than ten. CDR3 protein: CASHPGSYSNQPQHF. CDR3 sequence (DNA): TGTGCCAGTCACCCGGGAAGCTATAGCAATCAGCCCCAGCATTTT. The rearrangement links TRBV12-3 or TRBV12-4 to TRBJ1-5; D is undetermined. Between the trimmed V and J ends, which lost 9 bases and 0 bases, there was a span of 15 bases. This CDR3 contains 15 residues.

CDR3 bases: TGTGCCAGCAGCTTAGACCAGAATGGCTACACCTTC. It specifies CASSLDQNGYTF. This rearrangement joins TRBV11-2 to TRBJ1-2; no reliable D call. The germline V and J ends were trimmed by 0 bases and 6 bases, with 5 bases remaining between them. The germline CDR1 and CDR2 sequences are SGHAT and FQNNGV. This CDR3 has 12 residues.

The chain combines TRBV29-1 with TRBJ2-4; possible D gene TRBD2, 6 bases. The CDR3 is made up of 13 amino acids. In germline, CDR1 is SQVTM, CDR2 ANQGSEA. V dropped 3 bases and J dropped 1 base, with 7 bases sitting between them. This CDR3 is CSVEAGAKNIQYF. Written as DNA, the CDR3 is TGCAGCGTTGAGGCGGGGGCCAAAAACATTCAGTACTTC.

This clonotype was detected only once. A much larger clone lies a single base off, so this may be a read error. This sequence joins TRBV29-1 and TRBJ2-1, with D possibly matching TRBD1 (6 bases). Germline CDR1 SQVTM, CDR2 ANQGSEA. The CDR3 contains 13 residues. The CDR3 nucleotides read TGCGGCGTCGCCGGGACACTTTACAATGAGCAGTTCTTC. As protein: CGVAGTLYNEQFF.

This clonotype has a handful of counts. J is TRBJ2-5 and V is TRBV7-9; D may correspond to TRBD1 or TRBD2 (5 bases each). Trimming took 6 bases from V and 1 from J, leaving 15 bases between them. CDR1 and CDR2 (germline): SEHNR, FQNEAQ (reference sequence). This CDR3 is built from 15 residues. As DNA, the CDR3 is TGTGCCAGCAGTTTCGGATCCGGGGCCCAAGAGACCCAGTACTTC. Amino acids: CASSFGSGAQETQYF.

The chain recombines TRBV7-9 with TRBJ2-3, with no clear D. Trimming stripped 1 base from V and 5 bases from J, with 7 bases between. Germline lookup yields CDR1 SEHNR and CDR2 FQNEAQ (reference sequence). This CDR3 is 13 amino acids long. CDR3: CASSLGVVDTQYF. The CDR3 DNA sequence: TGTGCCAGCAGCTTAGGAGTTGTAGATACGCAGTATTTT.

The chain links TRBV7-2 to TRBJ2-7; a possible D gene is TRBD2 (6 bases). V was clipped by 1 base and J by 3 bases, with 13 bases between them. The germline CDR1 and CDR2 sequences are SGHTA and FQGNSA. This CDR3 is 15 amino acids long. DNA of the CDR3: TGTGCCAGCAGCTTAGTGGGACTCCCGCTCTACGAGCAGTACTTC. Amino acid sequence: CASSLVGLPLYEQYF. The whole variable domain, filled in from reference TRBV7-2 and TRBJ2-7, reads GAGVSQSPSNKVTEKGKDVELRCDPISGHTALYWYRQSLGQGLEFLIYFQGNSAPDKSGLPSDRFSAERTGGSVSTLTIQRTQQEDSAVYLCASSLVGLPLYEQYFGPGTRLTVT.

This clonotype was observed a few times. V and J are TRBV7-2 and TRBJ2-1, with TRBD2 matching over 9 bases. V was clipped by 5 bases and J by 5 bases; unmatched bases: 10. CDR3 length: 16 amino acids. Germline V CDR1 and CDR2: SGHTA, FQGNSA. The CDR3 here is CASSPTRGGRNNEQFF. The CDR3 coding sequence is TGTGCCAGCAGCCCAACGCGGGGGGGCAGGAACAATGAGCAGTTCTTC. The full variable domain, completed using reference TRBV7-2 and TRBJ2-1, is GAGVSQSPSNKVTEKGKDVELRCDPISGHTALYWYRQSLGQGLEFLIYFQGNSAPDKSGLPSDRFSAERTGGSVSTLTIQRTQQEDSAVYLCASSPTRGGRNNEQFFGPGTRLTVL.

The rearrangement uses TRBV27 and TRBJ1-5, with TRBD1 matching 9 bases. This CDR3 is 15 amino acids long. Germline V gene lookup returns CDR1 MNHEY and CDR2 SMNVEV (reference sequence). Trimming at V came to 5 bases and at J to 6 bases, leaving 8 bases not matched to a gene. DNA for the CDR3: TGTGCCAGCAGTCCCGGGACAGGGTCGCGTCAGCCCCAGCATTTT. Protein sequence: CASSPGTGSRQPQHF.

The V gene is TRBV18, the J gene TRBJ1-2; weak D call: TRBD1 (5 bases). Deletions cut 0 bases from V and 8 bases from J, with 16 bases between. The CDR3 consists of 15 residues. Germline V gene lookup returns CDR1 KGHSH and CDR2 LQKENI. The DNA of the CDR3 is TGTGCCAGCTCACCACCAGGGACCACTTCGTGGGGCTACACCTTC. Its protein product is CASSPPGTTSWGYTF.

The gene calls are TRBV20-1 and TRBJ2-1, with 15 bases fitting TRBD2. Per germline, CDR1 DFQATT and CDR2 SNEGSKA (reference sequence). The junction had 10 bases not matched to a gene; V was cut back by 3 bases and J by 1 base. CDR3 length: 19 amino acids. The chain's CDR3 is CSASGTSGGQHLSYNEQFF. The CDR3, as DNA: TGCAGTGCTAGCGGGACTAGCGGGGGGCAACACTTATCCTACAATGAGCAGTTCTTC.

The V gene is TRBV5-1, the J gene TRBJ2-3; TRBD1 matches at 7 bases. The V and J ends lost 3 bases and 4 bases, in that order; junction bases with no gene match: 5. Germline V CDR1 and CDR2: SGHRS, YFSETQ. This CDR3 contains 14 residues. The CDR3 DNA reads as TGCGCCAGCAGCTCTCCAGGGGGAGCAGATACGCAGTATTTT. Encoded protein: CASSSPGGADTQYF.

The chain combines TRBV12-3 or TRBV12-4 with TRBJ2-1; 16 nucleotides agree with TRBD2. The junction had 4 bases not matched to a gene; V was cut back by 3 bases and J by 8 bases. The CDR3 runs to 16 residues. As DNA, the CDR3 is TGTGCCAGCAGTTTGGGACTAGCGGGGGGGCGGGATGAGCAGTTCTTC. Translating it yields CASSLGLAGGRDEQFF.

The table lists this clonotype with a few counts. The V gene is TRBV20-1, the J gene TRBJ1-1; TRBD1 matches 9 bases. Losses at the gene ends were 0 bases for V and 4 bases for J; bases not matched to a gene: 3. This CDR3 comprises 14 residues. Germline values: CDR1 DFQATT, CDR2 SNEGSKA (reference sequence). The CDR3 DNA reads TGCAGTGCTAGAGAAACACAGGGGGCCACTGAAGCTTTCTTT. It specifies CSARETQGATEAFF.

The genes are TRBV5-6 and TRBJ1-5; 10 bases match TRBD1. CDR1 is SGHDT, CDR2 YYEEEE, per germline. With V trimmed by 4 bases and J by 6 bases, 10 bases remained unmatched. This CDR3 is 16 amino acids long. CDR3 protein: CASSRYPGQGFQPQHF. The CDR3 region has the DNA TGTGCCAGCAGCCGGTACCCGGGACAGGGGTTTCAGCCCCAGCATTTT.

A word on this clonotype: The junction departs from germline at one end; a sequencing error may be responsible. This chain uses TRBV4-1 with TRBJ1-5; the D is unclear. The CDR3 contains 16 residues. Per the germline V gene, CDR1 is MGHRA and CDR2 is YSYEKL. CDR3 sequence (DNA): TGCGCCAGCAGCCACGTTGGACCCGATGGGGATCAGCCCCGGCATTTT. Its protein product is CASSHVGPDGDQPRHF.

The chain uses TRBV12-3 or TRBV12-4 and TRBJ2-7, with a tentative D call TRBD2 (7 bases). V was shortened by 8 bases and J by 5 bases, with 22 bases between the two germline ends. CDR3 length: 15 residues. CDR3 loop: CASSADIGGGHEQYF. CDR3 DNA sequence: TGTGCCAGCTCCGCCGACATAGGGGGGGGCCACGAGCAGTACTTC.

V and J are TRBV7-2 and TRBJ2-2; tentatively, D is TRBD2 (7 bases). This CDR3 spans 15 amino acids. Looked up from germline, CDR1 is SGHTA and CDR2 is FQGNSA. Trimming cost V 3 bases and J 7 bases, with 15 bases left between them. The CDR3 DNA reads TGTGCCAGCAGCTTGAGGGGGGGCCAGGGCGGGGAGCTGTTTTTT. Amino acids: CASSLRGGQGGELFF. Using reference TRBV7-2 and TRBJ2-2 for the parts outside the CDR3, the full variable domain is GAGVSQSPSNKVTEKGKDVELRCDPISGHTALYWYRQSLGQGLEFLIYFQGNSAPDKSGLPSDRFSAERTGGSVSTLTIQRTQQEDSAVYLCASSLRGGQGGELFFGEGSRLTVL.

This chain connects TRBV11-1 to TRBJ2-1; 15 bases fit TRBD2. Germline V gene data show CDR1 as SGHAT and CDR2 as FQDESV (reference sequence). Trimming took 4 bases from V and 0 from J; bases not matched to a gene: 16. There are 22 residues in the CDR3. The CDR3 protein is CASSSGTSGGPLFISSYNEQFF. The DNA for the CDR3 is TGTGCCAGCAGCTCTGGGACTAGCGGGGGGCCTTTGTTTATCAGCTCCTACAATGAGCAGTTCTTC. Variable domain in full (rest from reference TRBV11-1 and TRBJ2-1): EAEVAQSPRYKITEKSQAVAFWCDPISGHATLYWYRQILGQGPELLVQFQDESVVDDSQLPKDRFSAERLKGVDSTLKIQPAELGDSAMYLCASSSGTSGGPLFISSYNEQFFGPGTRLTVL.

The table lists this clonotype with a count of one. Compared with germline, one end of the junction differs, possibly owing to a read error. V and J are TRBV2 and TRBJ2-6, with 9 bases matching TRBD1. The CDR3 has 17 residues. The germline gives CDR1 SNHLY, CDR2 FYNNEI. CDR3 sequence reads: CAGSAGQGRSGANVLTF. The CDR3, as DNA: TGTGCCGGCAGTGCGGGACAGGGACGCTCTGGGGCCAACGTCCTGACTTTC.

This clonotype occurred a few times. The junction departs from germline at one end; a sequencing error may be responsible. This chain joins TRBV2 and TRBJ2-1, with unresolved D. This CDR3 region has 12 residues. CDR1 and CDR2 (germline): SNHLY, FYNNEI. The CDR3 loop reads CASSDGRNEQFF. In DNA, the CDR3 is TGTGCCAGCAGCGACGGAAGAAATGAGCAGTTCTTT.

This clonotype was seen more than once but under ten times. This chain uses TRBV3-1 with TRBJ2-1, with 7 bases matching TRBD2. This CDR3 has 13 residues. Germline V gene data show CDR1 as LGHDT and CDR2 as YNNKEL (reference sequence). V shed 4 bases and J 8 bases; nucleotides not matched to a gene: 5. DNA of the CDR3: TGTGCCAGCAGCCGGGACTACCGATATGAGCAGTTCTTC. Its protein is CASSRDYRYEQFF.

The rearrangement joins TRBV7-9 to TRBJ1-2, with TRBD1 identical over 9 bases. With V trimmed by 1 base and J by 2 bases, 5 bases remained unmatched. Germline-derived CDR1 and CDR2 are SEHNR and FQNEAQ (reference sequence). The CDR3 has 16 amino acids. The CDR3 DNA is TGTGCCAGCAGCTTAGACCTCGGGACAGGGAACTATGGCTACACCTTC. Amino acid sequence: CASSLDLGTGNYGYTF.

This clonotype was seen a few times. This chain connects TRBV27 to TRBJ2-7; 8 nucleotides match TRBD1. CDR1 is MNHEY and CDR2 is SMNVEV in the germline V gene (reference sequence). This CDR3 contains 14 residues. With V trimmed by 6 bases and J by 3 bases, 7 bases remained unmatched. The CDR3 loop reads CASSLGTGIYEQYF. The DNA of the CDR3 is TGTGCCAGCAGCCTCGGGACAGGAATCTACGAGCAGTACTTC.

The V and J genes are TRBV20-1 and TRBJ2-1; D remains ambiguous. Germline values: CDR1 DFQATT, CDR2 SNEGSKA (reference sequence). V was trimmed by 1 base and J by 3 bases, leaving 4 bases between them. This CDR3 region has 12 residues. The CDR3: CSARAGYNEQFF. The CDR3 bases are TGCAGTGCTAGAGCGGGCTACAATGAGCAGTTCTTC.

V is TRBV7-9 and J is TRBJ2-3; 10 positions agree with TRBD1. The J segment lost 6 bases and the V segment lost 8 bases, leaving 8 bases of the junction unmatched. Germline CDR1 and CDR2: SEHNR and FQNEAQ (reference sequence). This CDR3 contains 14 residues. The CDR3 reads CASSRQGARDTQYF. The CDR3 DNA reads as TGTGCCAGCTCCCGACAGGGGGCGCGGGATACGCAGTATTTT.